This T cell receptor (beta chain) was documented in a study of T cell changes during pregnancy in multiple sclerosis. The table came from immunoSEQ multiplex PCR; TCRdb's copy has only in-frame clones and leaves some out. The sample yields approximately 100,000 clones, 94% seen once. This clone was seen once. Sequencing used peripheral blood, obtained in the third trimester of pregnancy. The sequence was obtained from a female donor with multiple sclerosis, enrolled in a pregnancy study.

CDR3 amino acids: CASSLAEGGTEAFF. The CDR3 coding sequence is TGTGCCAGCAGCTTAGCGGAGGGAGGAACTGAAGCTTTCTTT. The chain couples TRBV7-2 to TRBJ1-1, with D hard to call. The V gene's germline CDR1 is SGHTA and CDR2 FQGNSA. CDR3 length: 14 amino acids. The ends were cut back, 0 bases at V and 5 bases at J, with 10 bases in the middle.